The 2 T cell receptor beta chains reported below all come from one sample, sequenced in a study of radiotherapy plus CTLA-4 blockade in lung cancer. Sequencing was performed with immunoSEQ multiplex PCR; in TCRdb, only in-frame clones are kept and a portion is missing. Of 80,000 to 95,000 clones listed, around four fifths are singletons. Here the sequenced sample was peripheral blood, taken from a patient treated with radiotherapy plus ipilimumab. The receptors come from a human donor with non-small cell lung cancer who had stable disease on radiotherapy plus ipilimumab.

In its sample, this clone ranks as medium-sized (0.01 to 0.1%). The rearrangement uses TRBV6-5 and TRBJ2-1, with TRBD2 matching over 12 bases. This CDR3 is 14 amino acids long. Losses at the gene ends were 3 bases for V and 7 bases for J; bases not matched to a gene: 1. The V gene's germline CDR1 is MNHEY and CDR2 SVGAGI. The CDR3 bases are TGTGCCAGCAGTTATGGGACTAGCGGGAATGAGCAGTTCTTC. The encoded protein is CASSYGTSGNEQFF.

The rearrangement joins TRBV29-1 to TRBJ2-7; 7 bases align to TRBD1. Trimming cost V 6 bases and J 3 bases; bases outside gene matches: 8. Looked up from germline, CDR1 is SQVTM and CDR2 is ANQGSEA. The CDR3 consists of 13 residues. The CDR3 reads CSVQSGTVYEQYF. CDR3 DNA sequence: TGCAGCGTACAATCCGGGACAGTCTACGAGCAGTACTTC.